This TCR beta chain was sequenced in a study of T cell changes during pregnancy in multiple sclerosis. Only in-frame clones appear in the TCRdb table, and some are missing; sequencing was by immunoSEQ multiplex PCR. The repertoire holds 80,000 to 100,000 clones, with 85% to 95% as singletons. Trimming took off 5 bases at V and 3 bases at J, with 11 bases between the two ends. The length of the CDR3 is 13 residues. Germline CDR1 MNHEY, CDR2 SMNVEV (reference sequence). This rearrangement joins TRBV27 to TRBJ2-7, with D possibly being TRBD1 (7 bases). Here the sequenced sample was peripheral blood, taken in the first trimester of pregnancy. This sequence was found in a female donor with multiple sclerosis, enrolled in a pregnancy study. CDR3 DNA: TGTGCCAGCAGTCGACAGGGACTCTACGAGCAGTACTTC. Amino acid sequence: CASSRQGLYEQYF.